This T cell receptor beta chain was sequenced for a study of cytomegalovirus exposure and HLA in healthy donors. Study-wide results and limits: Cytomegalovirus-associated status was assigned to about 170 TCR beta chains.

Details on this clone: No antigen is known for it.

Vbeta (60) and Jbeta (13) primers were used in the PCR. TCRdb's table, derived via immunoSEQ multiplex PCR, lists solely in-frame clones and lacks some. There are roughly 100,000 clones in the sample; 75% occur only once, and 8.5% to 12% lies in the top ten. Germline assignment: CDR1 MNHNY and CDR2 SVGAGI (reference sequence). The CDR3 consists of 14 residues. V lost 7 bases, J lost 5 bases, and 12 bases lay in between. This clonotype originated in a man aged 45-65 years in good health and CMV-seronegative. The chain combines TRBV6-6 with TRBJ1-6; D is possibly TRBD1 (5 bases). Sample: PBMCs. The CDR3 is CASTNAGNNSPLHF. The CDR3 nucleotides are TGTGCCAGCACCAACGCAGGGAATAATTCACCCCTCCACTTT.